The 20 T cell receptor beta chains given below trace back to one sample, sequenced in a study of cytomegalovirus exposure and HLA in healthy donors. The PCR contained 60 Vbeta and 13 Jbeta primers. Sequencing used immunoSEQ multiplex PCR; TCRdb keeps in-frame clones, though not all of them. In the table there are 150,000 or so clones, around 83% of which are singletons. Sequenced sample: PBMCs. These receptors originate from a woman in her late teens or twenties in good health and CMV-seronegative.

Only one count was recorded for this clone. This rearrangement joins TRBV9 to TRBJ2-7, with TRBD1 matching over 7 bases. The ends lost 0 bases at V and 4 bases at J; junction bases unmatched: 4. In germline, CDR1 is SGDLS, CDR2 YYNGEE. This CDR3 is built from 14 residues. CDR3 protein: CASSVGGGGYEQYF. CDR3 nucleotides: TGTGCCAGCAGCGTAGGAGGGGGCGGGTACGAGCAGTACTTC.

V usage is TRBV9 and J usage is TRBJ2-3; tentatively, D is TRBD2 (6 bases). The CDR3 is 17 amino acids. Trimming cost V 4 bases and J 2 bases, with 20 bases left between them. In germline, CDR1 is SGDLS, CDR2 YYNGEE. As DNA, the CDR3 is TGTGCCAGCAGCATGGGACTTAATCGGGGTTACACAGATACGCAGTATTTT. It translates to CASSMGLNRGYTDTQYF.

This rearrangement joins TRBV29-1 to TRBJ2-5, with 8 bases aligning to TRBD2. Germline CDR1 reads SQVTM; CDR2 reads ANQGSEA. V shed 5 bases, J shed 3 bases, and the junction held 2 bases outside the gene matches. The CDR3 sequence is 12 residues long. CDR3 nucleotides: TGCAGCGTTTTGGGACTAGAAGAGACCCAGTACTTC. Protein: CSVLGLEETQYF.

The rearrangement joins TRBV19 to TRBJ2-7, with 11 bases aligning to TRBD1. The CDR3 has 14 amino acids. Germline V gives CDR1 LNHDA, CDR2 SQIVND (reference sequence). V was pared by 5 bases and J by 3 bases, with 3 bases of the junction left unmatched. The CDR3 DNA reads TGTGCCAGTAGTTTGGGGACAGGGGGCTACGAGCAGTACTTC. This codes for CASSLGTGGYEQYF.

With respect to this clone: One junction end does not reproduce the germline sequence, and a read error may be involved. The rearrangement uses TRBV7-2 and TRBJ2-7; maybe TRBD2 (5 bases). The length of the CDR3 is 13 residues. Germline V CDR1 and CDR2: SGHTA, FQGNSA. The CDR3 coding sequence is TGTGCCGGCAGCTTGGACTCCACCTACGAGCAGTACTTC. It translates to CAGSLDSTYEQYF.

Worth noting for this clone: One junction end disagrees with the germline gene, perhaps due to a read error. The CDR3 reads CSVESEVGDGDTF. In nucleotides, the CDR3 is TGCAGCGTTGAGTCCGAGGTAGGGGATGGCGACACCTTC. The J gene is TRBJ1-2, the V gene TRBV29-1; D might be TRBD1 (5 bases). The CDR3 sequence is 13 residues long. Germline lookup yields CDR1 SQVTM and CDR2 ANQGSEA.

This clone was counted a few times. The chain employs TRBV6-5 and TRBJ2-5; possible D gene TRBD1, 5 bases. The CDR3 runs to 14 residues. Deletions cut 0 bases from V and 5 bases from J, with 10 bases between. CDR1 and CDR2 (germline): MNHEY, SVGAGI. The CDR3 reads CASSYSPGWETQYF. The CDR3, as DNA: TGTGCCAGCAGTTACTCGCCAGGGTGGGAGACCCAGTACTTC.

The chain links TRBV12-5 to TRBJ2-7, with 9 bases lining up with TRBD1. The CDR3 spans 18 residues. The V gene end was trimmed by 5 bases and the J gene end by 0 bases; junction bases not matched to a gene: 14. The germline V gene has CDR1 LGHNT and CDR2 FRNRAP. CDR3 coding DNA: TGTGCTAGTGGTAATGGGGTGGGGCTGGGACAGGGCTCCTACGAGCAGTACTTC. It specifies CASGNGVGLGQGSYEQYF.

The chain combines TRBV4-1 with TRBJ1-2; D is unclear. Trimming took off 2 bases at V and 4 bases at J, with 8 bases between the two ends. CDR3 length: 13 amino acids. CDR1 and CDR2 (germline): MGHRA, YSYEKL. The CDR3 reads CASSQRRGYGYTF. CDR3 coding DNA: TGCGCCAGCAGCCAACGGAGAGGCTATGGCTACACCTTC.

V is TRBV7-8 and J is TRBJ2-3; D not certain. The V gene lost 5 bases and the J gene lost 6 bases, with 12 bases spanning the gap. The germline V gene encodes CDR1 SGHVS and CDR2 FQNEAQ. CDR3 size: 13 residues. CDR3 nucleotides: TGTGCCAGCAGCCCCGACTTGAGCGATACGCAGTATTTT. It yields the protein CASSPDLSDTQYF.

The chain uses TRBV4-1 and TRBJ2-7, with a weak D call TRBD2 (6 bases). V lost 4 bases, J lost 6 bases, and 16 bases lay in between. Looked up from germline, CDR1 is MGHRA and CDR2 is YSYEKL. The length of the CDR3 is 14 residues. The CDR3 protein is CASSRGSWGGEQYF. CDR3 in DNA: TGCGCCAGCAGCCGTGGGTCCTGGGGAGGCGAGCAGTACTTC.

The V and J genes are TRBV30 and TRBJ1-2, with D maybe TRBD1 (5 bases). V was clipped by 3 bases and J by 3 bases, with 11 bases between them. This CDR3 comprises 13 residues. In germline, CDR1 is GTSNPN, CDR2 SVGIG (reference sequence). In DNA, the CDR3 is TGTGCCTGGAGCGCGACAGAGGACTATGGCTACACCTTC. Amino acids: CAWSATEDYGYTF.

The chain uses TRBV11-2 and TRBJ2-7, with 8 bases that match TRBD2. Germline CDR1 is SGHAT and CDR2 is FQNNGV. The CDR3 runs to 16 residues. With 1 base clipped from V and 2 bases from J, the junction kept 7 bases outside the gene matches. CDR3 nucleotides: TGTGCCAGCAGCTTAGTCGGGACTAGTGGTCCCTACGAGCAGTACTTC. It codes for CASSLVGTSGPYEQYF. The full variable domain, completed using reference TRBV11-2 and TRBJ2-7, is EAGVAQSPRYKIIEKRQSVAFWCNPISGHATLYWYQQILGQGPKLLIQFQNNGVVDDSQLPKDRFSAERLKGVDSTLKIQPAKLEDSAVYLCASSLVGTSGPYEQYFGPGTRLTVT.

The rearrangement links TRBV7-3 to TRBJ1-1; 8 positions match TRBD1. The junction had 6 bases not matched to a gene; V was cut back by 5 bases and J by 1 base. The CDR3 contains 15 residues. Germline CDR1 is SGHTA and CDR2 is FQGTGA. The CDR3 DNA is TGTGCCAGCAGCCCAGACAGGGGTCCGAACACTGAAGCTTTCTTT. It is translated as CASSPDRGPNTEAFF.

The chain recombines TRBV15 with TRBJ2-1; a weak D match, TRBD2 (6 bases). CDR1 and CDR2 from the germline V gene are LNHNV and YYDKDF (reference sequence). V was trimmed by 3 bases and J by 4 bases, leaving 19 bases between them. The CDR3 covers 17 residues. This CDR3 is CATSSRRRGGTYNEQFF. Written as DNA, the CDR3 is TGTGCCACCAGCAGCCGACGTCGGGGCGGGACGTACAATGAGCAGTTCTTC.

The chain uses TRBV5-4 and TRBJ2-5; 11 bases match TRBD2. V was clipped by 0 bases and J by 5 bases; unmatched bases: 6. This CDR3 contains 16 residues. Germline V gene sequence: CDR1 SGHNT, CDR2 YYREEE (reference sequence). The CDR3: CASSLGIAGGMETQYF. The DNA for the CDR3 is TGTGCCAGCAGCTTGGGGATAGCGGGGGGGATGGAGACCCAGTACTTC.

The chain links TRBV18 to TRBJ2-5, with a tentative D call TRBD2 (7 bases). Per the germline V gene, CDR1 is KGHSH and CDR2 is LQKENI. Between the trimmed V and J ends, which lost 3 bases and 4 bases, there was a span of 9 bases. The CDR3 is made up of 13 amino acids. The CDR3 region is CASSPGGRETQYF. In DNA, the CDR3 is TGTGCCAGCTCACCCGGGGGGCGAGAGACCCAGTACTTC.

The chain combines TRBV15 with TRBJ1-2; TRBD1 matches 7 bases. With 0 bases clipped from V and 6 bases from J, the junction kept 10 bases outside the gene matches. There are 16 residues in the CDR3. CDR1 LNHNV and CDR2 YYDKDF come from the germline V gene (reference sequence). The CDR3 DNA reads TGTGCCACCAGCAGAGACGTATTGACAGGGAGCGATGGCTACACCTTC. This sequence encodes CATSRDVLTGSDGYTF.

The V call is TRBV2, the J call TRBJ2-7; D may be TRBD2 (6 bases). CDR3 length: 16 amino acids. V was shortened by 4 bases and J by 5 bases, with 21 bases between the two germline ends. Germline CDR1 reads SNHLY; CDR2 reads FYNNEI. Written as DNA, the CDR3 is TGTGCCAGCAGTGGGGGTAGCGGTAACCGTGGTAACGAGCAGTACTTC. Translated: CASSGGSGNRGNEQYF.

Here the CDR3 reads CASSPGTSGQETQYF. Here the CDR3 DNA reads TGCGCCAGCAGCCCCGGGACTAGCGGTCAAGAGACCCAGTACTTC. The rearrangement joins TRBV5-1 to TRBJ2-5, with 11 bases identical to TRBD2. Germline CDR1 reads SGHRS; CDR2 reads YFSETQ. V lost 4 bases and J lost 2; bases outside the gene matches: 4. CDR3 length: 15 residues.